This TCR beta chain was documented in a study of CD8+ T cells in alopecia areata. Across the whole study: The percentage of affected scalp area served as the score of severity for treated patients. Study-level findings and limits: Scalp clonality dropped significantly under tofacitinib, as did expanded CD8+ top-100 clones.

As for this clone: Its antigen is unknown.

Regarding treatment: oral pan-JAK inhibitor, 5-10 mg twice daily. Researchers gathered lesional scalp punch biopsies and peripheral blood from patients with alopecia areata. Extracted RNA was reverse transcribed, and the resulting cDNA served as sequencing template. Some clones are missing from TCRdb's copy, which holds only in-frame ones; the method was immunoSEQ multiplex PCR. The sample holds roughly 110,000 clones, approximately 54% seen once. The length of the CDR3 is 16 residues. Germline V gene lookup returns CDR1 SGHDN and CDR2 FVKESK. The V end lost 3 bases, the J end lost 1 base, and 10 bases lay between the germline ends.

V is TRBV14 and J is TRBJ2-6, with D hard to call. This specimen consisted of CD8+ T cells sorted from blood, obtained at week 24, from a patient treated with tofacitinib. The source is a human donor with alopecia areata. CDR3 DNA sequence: TGTGCCAGCAGCCATCACGTGAAGTCTGGGGCCAACGTCCTGACTTTC. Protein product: CASSHHVKSGANVLTF.